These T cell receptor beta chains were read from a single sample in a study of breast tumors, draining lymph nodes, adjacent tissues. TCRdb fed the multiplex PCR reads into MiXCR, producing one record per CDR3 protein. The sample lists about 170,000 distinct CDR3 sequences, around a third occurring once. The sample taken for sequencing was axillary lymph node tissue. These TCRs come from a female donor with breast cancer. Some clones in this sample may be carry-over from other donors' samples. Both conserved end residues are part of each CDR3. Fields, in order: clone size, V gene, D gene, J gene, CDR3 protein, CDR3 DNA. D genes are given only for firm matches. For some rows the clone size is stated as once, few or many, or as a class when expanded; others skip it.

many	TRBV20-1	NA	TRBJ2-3	CSARRGSDTQYF	TGCAGTGCTAGACGGGGCTCAGATACGCAGTATTTT
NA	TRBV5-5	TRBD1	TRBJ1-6	CASSFPRGVGSPLHF	TGTGCCAGCAGCTTTCCCAGGGGGGTTGGATCACCCCTCCACTTT
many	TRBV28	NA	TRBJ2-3	CASSPPGTDPDTQYF	TGTGCCAGCAGTCCTCCCGGGACTGACCCTGATACGCAGTATTTT
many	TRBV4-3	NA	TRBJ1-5	CASSQDGGGDQPQHF	TGCGCCAGCAGCCAAGATGGGGGGGGAGATCAGCCCCAGCATTTT
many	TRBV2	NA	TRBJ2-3	CASKGRVADTQYF	TGTGCCAGCAAAGGCAGGGTCGCAGATACGCAGTATTTT
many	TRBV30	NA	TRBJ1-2	CAWSVGPRYGYTF	TGTGCCTGGAGTGTTGGGCCGCGCTATGGCTACACCTTC
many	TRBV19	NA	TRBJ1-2	CASNPPPPRYGYTF	TGTGCCAGTAATCCTCCCCCCCCACGCTATGGCTACACCTTC
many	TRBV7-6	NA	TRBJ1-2	CASSGSVRGPGGYPF	TGTGCCAGCAGCGGCTCGGTTCGGGGGCCGGGAGGCTACCCCTTC
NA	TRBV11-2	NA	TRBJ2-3	CASSVYLDTQYF	TGTGCCAGCAGCGTATACCTAGATACGCAGTATTTT
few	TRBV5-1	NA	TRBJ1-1	CASSLAMATEAFF	TGCGCCAGCAGCTTGGCTATGGCTACTGAAGCTTTCTTT
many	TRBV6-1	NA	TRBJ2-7	CASSEFGAPSYEQYF	TGTGCCAGCAGTGAGTTCGGAGCCCCGTCCTACGAGCAGTACTTC
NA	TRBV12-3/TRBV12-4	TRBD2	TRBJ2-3	CASRGLAVVTDTQYF	TGTGCCAGCAGGGGACTAGCGGTCGTCACAGATACGCAGTATTTT
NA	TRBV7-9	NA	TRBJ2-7	CASSDTGDEQYF	TGTGCCAGCAGCGACACGGGAGACGAGCAGTACTTC
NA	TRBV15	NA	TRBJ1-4	CATSRGEGGNEKLFF	TGTGCCACCAGCAGGGGGGAAGGGGGGAATGAAAAACTGTTTTTT
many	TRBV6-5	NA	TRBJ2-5	CASSYSGSETQYF	TGTGCCAGCAGTTACTCCGGCTCGGAGACCCAGTACTTC
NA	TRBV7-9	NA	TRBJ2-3	CASSTRDIGESTDTQYF	TGTGCCAGCAGCACCCGGGACATTGGGGAGAGCACAGATACGCAGTATTTT
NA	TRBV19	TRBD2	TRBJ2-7	CASSPTLLGGYEQYF	TGTGCCAGTAGTCCAACCTTACTCGGGGGGTACGAGCAGTACTTC
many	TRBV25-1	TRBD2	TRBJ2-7	CASSEEGREGVYEQYF	TGTGCCAGCAGTGAGGAAGGTCGGGAGGGCGTTTACGAGCAGTACTTC
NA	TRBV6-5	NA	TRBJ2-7	CASSPHQGFTTSEQYF	TGTGCCAGCTCTCCCCACCAGGGGTTTACTACGAGCGAGCAGTACTTC
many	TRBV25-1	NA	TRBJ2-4	CASSGLEGASKNIQYF	TGTGCCAGCAGTGGTCTAGAGGGCGCGTCCAAAAACATTCAGTACTTC
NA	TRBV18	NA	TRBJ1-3	CASSPVTGNSGNTIYF	TGTGCCAGCTCACCTGTAACAGGAAACTCTGGAAACACCATATATTTT
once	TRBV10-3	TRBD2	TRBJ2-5	CAIKELAGGQEAQYF	TGTGCCATCAAGGAACTAGCGGGGGGGCAAGAGGCCCAGTACTTC
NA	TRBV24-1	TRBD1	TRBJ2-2	CATSESTGQGATGELFF	TGTGCCACCAGTGAGTCGACGGGACAGGGGGCCACCGGGGAGCTGTTTTTT
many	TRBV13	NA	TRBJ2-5	CASSLNQVGSTQYF	TGTGCCAGCAGCTTAAATCAAGTAGGGTCGACCCAGTACTTC
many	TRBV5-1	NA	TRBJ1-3	CASSFESTASGNTIYF	TGCGCCAGCAGCTTTGAATCGACAGCCTCTGGAAACACCATATATTTT
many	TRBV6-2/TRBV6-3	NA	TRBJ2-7	CASSHSQQDGVYEQYF	TGTGCCAGCAGTCACTCGCAACAGGACGGAGTCTACGAGCAGTACTTC
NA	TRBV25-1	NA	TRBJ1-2	CARDQQGANYGYTF	TGTGCTAGAGATCAACAGGGCGCTAACTATGGCTACACCTTC
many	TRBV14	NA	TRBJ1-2	CASSSHYGYTF	TGTGCCAGCAGCTCTCACTATGGCTACACCTTC
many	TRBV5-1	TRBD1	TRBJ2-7	CASSLAAGQGAGNEQYF	TGCGCCAGCAGCTTGGCCGCGGGACAGGGGGCAGGGAACGAGCAGTACTTC